The T cell receptor beta chain under discussion was sequenced for a study of CD8+CD57+ T cells in acquired aplastic anemia. Study as a whole: The sorted CD4+ and CD8+ cells yielded an average roughly 3 ug of DNA. Study-wide findings and caveats: Significant differences in CD8+ Simpson's diversity were not observed between patients and controls.

For sequencing, patients were chosen who had shown expansion of CD8+CD57+ cells by flow cytometry. As for this clonotype: Its antigen is undetermined. The junction differs from germline at one of its ends, possibly a read error.

Genomic DNA constituted the template upon which TCR beta VDJ and CDR3 profiling was performed. MiXCR was run by TCRdb on the reads, yielding one entry per CDR3 protein. Of some 92,000 distinct CDR3 sequences listed, around 62% are singletons. The CDR3 length is 15 residues. Germline assignment: CDR1 MRHNA and CDR2 SNTAGT. The receptor comes from a human donor with aplastic anemia. This chain uses TRBV6-4 with TRBJ2-1; 8 bases line up with TRBD2. Specimen: sorted CD4+, CD8+, or CD8+CD57+ T cells (not recorded which) from PBMCs. The CDR3 DNA follows: TGCGCCAGCAGTGACACTAGCGGAGTACGGGGTGAGCAGTTCTTC. The encoded protein is CASSDTSGVRGEQFF.